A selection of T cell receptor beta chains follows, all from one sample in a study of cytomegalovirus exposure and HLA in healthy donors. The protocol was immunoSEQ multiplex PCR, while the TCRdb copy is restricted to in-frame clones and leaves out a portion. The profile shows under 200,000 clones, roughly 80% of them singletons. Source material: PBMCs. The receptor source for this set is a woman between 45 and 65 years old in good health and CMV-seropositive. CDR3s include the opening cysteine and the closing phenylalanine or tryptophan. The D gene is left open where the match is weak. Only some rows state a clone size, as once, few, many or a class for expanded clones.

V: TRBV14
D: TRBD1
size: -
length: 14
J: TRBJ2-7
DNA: TGTGCCAGCAGACAAACAGGGGGATCCTACGAGCAGTACTTC
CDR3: CASRQTGGSYEQYF

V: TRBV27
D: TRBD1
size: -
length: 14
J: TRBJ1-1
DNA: TGTGCCAGCAGCCAACCCGGGGACAGGTCGGAAGCTTTCTTT
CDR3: CASSQPGDRSEAFF

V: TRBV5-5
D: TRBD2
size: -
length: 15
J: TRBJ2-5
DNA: TGTGCCACCTCGAACTTAGCGGGGGGGCTAGAGACCCAGTACTTC
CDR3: CATSNLAGGLETQYF

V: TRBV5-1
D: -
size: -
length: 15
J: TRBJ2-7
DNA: TGCGCCAGCAGCTTGGATCCGACAGACATTCGGGAGCAGTACTTC
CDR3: CASSLDPTDIREQYF

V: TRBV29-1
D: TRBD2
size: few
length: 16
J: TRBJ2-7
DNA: TGCAGCGCCTTAGCGGGGGTCCACCAAAGGTCCTACGAGCAGTACTTC
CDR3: CSALAGVHQRSYEQYF

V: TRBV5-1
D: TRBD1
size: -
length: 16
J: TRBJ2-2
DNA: TGCGCCAGCAGCTTGGGTACAGGGGAAGTTGGCGGGGAGCTGTTTTTT
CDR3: CASSLGTGEVGGELFF

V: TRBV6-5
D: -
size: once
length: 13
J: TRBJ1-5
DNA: TGTGCCAGCAGTCCCCCAGGGAATCAGCCCCAGCATTTT
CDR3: CASSPPGNQPQHF

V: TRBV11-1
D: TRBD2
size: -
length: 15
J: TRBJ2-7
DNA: TGTGCCAGCAGCTCTGGTACTAGCGGGGGATACGAGCAGTACTTC
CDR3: CASSSGTSGGYEQYF

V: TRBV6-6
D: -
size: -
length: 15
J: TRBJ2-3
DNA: TGTGCCAGCAGTTACGGAACGGGGGTCCAAGATACGCAGTATTTT
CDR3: CASSYGTGVQDTQYF

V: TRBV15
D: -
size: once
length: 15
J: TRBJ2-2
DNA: TGTGCCACCAGCACAGACAGGATGAACACCGGGGAGCTGTTTTTT
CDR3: CATSTDRMNTGELFF

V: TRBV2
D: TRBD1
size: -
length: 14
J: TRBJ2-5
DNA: TGTGCCAGCAGTGGTTGGGACAGCCAAGAGACCCAGTACTTC
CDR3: CASSGWDSQETQYF

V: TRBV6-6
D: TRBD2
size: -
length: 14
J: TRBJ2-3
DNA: TGTGCCAGCAGTTACCCCAGCGGGGAGGATACGCAGTATTTT
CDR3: CASSYPSGEDTQYF

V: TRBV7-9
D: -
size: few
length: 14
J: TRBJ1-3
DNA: TGTGCCAGCACCAAGTCCGGGGGTGGAAACACCATATATTTT
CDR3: CASTKSGGGNTIYF